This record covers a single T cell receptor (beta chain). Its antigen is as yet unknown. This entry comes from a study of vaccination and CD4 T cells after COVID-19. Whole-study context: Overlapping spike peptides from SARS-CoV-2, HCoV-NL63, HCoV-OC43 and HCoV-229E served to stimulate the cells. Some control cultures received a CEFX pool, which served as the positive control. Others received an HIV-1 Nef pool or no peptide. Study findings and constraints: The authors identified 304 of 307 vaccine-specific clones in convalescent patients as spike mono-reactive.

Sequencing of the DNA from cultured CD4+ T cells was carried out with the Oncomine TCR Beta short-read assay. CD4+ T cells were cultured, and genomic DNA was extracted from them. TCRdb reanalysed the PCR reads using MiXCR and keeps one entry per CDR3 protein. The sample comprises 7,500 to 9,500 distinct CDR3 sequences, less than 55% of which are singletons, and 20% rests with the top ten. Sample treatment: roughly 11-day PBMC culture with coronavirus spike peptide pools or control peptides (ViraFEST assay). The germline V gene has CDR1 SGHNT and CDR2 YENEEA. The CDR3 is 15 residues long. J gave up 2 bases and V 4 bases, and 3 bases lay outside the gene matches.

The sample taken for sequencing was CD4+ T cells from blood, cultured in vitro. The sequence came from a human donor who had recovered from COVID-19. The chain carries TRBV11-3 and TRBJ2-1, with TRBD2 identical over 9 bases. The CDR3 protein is CASSSSGATYNEQFF. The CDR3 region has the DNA TGTGCCAGCAGCTCTAGCGGGGCAACCTACAATGAGCAGTTCTTC.